The clone carrying this TCR beta chain was observed once. The source of the sample is a study of Ad26.COV2.S vaccination and SARS-CoV-2 variants. Clones were sequenced by immunoSEQ multiplex PCR, and TCRdb holds only the in-frame ones, with some missing. The sample holds roughly 400,000 clones, about 90% seen once. Trimming removed 0 bases from V and 2 bases from J; junction bases left unmatched: 5. Germline assignment: CDR1 SGHRS and CDR2 YFSETQ. The CDR3 extends over 15 amino acids. Treatment indicated: around 19 received Ad26.COV2.S at low or high dose, single or two shots; roughly five received placebo; per-sample allocation not given. Repertoires come from day 63 after the first vaccine or placebo injection.

Source: peripheral blood, taken in a trial of Ad26.COV2.S vaccine versus placebo. The origin of this receptor is a person aged 18-65 years who received the Ad26.COV2.S COVID-19 vaccine or a placebo. The rearrangement links TRBV5-1 to TRBJ2-7; 7 nucleotides line up with TRBD1. The CDR3 here is CASSLAPGQPYEQYF. The CDR3 DNA reads TGCGCCAGCAGCTTGGCCCCGGGACAGCCCTACGAGCAGTACTTC.